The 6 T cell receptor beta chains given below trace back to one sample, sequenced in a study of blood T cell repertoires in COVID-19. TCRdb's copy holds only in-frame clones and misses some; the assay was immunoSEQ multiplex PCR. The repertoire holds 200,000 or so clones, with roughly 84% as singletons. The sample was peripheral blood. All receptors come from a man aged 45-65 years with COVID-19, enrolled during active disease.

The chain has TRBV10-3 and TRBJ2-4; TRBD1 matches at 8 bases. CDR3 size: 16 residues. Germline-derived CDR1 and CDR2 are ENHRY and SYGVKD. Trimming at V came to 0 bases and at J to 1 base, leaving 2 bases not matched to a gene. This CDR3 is CAISESRGQAKNIQYF. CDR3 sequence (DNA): TGTGCCATCAGTGAGTCCAGGGGGCAGGCCAAAAACATTCAGTACTTC.

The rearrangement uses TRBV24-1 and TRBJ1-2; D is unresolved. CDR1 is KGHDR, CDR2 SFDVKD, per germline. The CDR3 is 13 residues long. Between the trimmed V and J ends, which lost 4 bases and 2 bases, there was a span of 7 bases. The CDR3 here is CATSEGRNYGYTF. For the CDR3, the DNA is TGTGCCACCAGTGAGGGCAGGAACTATGGCTACACCTTC.

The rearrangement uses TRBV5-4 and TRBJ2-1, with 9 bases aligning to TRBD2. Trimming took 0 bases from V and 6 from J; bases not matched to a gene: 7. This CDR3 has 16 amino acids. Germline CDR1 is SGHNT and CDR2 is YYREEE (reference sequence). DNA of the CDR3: TGTGCCAGCAGCTTGGCCGGCGGGGGGGTGTCCAATGAGCAGTTCTTC. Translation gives CASSLAGGGVSNEQFF. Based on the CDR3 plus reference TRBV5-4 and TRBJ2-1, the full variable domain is ETGVTQSPTHLIKTRGQQVTLRCSSQSGHNTVSWYQQALGQGPQFIFQYYREEENGRGNFPPRFSGLQFPNYSSELNVNALELDDSALYLCASSLAGGGVSNEQFFGPGTRLTVL.

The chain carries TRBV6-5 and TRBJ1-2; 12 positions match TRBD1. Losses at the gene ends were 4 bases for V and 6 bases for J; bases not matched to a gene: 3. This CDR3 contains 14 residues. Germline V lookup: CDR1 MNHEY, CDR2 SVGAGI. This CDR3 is CASSSGQGANGYTF. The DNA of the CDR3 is TGTGCCAGCAGTTCGGGACAGGGGGCGAATGGCTACACCTTC.

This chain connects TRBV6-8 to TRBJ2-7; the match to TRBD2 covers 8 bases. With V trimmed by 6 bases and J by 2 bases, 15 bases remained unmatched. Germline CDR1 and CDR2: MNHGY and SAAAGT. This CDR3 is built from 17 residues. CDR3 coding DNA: TGTGCCAGCAGGAACCCCCCTCGAGCGGGAGAGACCTACGAGCAGTACTTC. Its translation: CASRNPPRAGETYEQYF.

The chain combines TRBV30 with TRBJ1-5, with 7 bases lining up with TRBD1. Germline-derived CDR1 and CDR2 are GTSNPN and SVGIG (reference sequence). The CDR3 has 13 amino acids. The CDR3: CAAGQLGLQPQHF. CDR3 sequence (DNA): TGTGCTGCGGGACAGTTAGGGCTCCAGCCCCAGCATTTT.